These 14 T cell receptor beta chains share one sample of origin, sequenced in a study of low-dose radiotherapy and immunotherapy resistance in tumors. Gene-specific TRAV and TRBV primers were used for first-strand cDNA, covering alpha and beta chains. TCRs were amplified for roughly 20 PCR cycles with a constant-region primer and V-primer adapter. MiXCR, applied by TCRdb to the reads, yields one record per CDR3 protein. The data hold some 82,000 distinct CDR3 sequences, with approximately 19% observed a single time. Sample time point: before trial treatment. The material sequenced was PBMCs, taken before treatment. The receptors shown here come from a male donor with prostate cancer.

This clonotype was seen more than once but under ten times. The V call is TRBV7-9, the J call TRBJ1-5, with 8 bases that match TRBD1. The CDR3 loop spans 13 amino acids. From germline, CDR1 is SEHNR and CDR2 FQNEAQ (reference sequence). The V segment lost 4 bases and the J segment 5 bases; nucleotides outside the gene matches: 1. The CDR3 protein is CASSSTGDQPQHF. DNA for the CDR3: TGTGCCAGCAGCTCGACAGGGGATCAGCCCCAGCATTTT.

This clonotype was detected ten times or more. The chain has TRBV24-1 and TRBJ1-5; D possibly corresponds to TRBD1 (6 bases). The germline V and J ends were trimmed by 5 bases and 3 bases, with 13 bases remaining between them. Per germline, CDR1 KGHDR and CDR2 SFDVKD. This CDR3 contains 15 residues. CDR3 amino acids: CATSVGRGDNQPQHF. For the CDR3, the DNA is TGTGCCACCAGTGTTGGCAGGGGAGACAATCAGCCCCAGCATTTT.

Of note for this clonotype: This probably arose from a read error, given a far larger clone one base away. The rearrangement links TRBV2 to TRBJ2-7; 9 nucleotides match TRBD1. V lost 3 bases to trimming and J lost 7 bases; unmatched junction nucleotides: 13. The germline CDR1 and CDR2 sequences are SNHLY and FYNNEI. CDR3 length: 16 amino acids. Here the CDR3 DNA reads TGTGCCAGCAGTGAGCTAACAGGGGGCATCTTCAATGAGCAGTACTTC. This codes for CASSELTGGIFNEQYF.

This clonotype was seen ten or more times. The J gene is TRBJ2-1, the V gene TRBV11-1, with 11 bases fitting TRBD2. The CDR3 is 14 residues long. Germline V gene sequence: CDR1 SGHAT, CDR2 FQDESV (reference sequence). V dropped 4 bases and J dropped 5; count of bases not matched to a gene: 1. The CDR3 DNA reads as TGTGCCAGCAGCTGGGGACTAGCGGACAATGAGCAGTTCTTC. Translated: CASSWGLADNEQFF. The full variable domain, completed using reference TRBV11-1 and TRBJ2-1, is EAEVAQSPRYKITEKSQAVAFWCDPISGHATLYWYRQILGQGPELLVQFQDESVVDDSQLPKDRFSAERLKGVDSTLKIQPAELGDSAMYLCASSWGLADNEQFFGPGTRLTVL.

This clonotype was seen many times. The chain has TRBV12-3 or TRBV12-4 and TRBJ2-7; D ambiguous. CDR3 length equals 16 residues. Trimming took off 5 bases at V and 3 bases at J, with 20 bases between the two ends. CDR3 in DNA: TGTGCCAGCAGTAGCCTCCGACAAGATGTGGTCTACGAGCAGTACTTC. It is translated as CASSSLRQDVVYEQYF.

This clonotype was detected many times. The genes are TRBV6-1 and TRBJ1-1; D is perhaps TRBD1 (5 bases). There are 15 residues in the CDR3. Trimming took off 2 bases at V and 8 bases at J, with 18 bases between the two ends. Germline CDR1 and CDR2: MNHNS and SASEGT. Here the CDR3 reads CASSETHSGGEEAFF. The CDR3 nucleotides read TGTGCCAGCAGTGAAACCCATTCGGGGGGAGAAGAAGCTTTCTTT.

This clonotype was found a few times. For the CDR3, the DNA is TGCGCCAGCAGCCAGGGGTCCAGGGGTGTAGACTACGAGCAGTACTTC. It encodes CASSQGSRGVDYEQYF. The chain uses TRBV4-3 and TRBJ2-7, with a weak D call TRBD1 (6 bases). The length of the CDR3 is 16 residues. The germline V gene encodes CDR1 LGHNA and CDR2 YSLEER. V dropped 3 bases and J dropped 3 bases, with 18 bases sitting between them.

This clonotype came up many times. The chain combines TRBV2 with TRBJ2-2; a weak D match, TRBD2 (7 bases). Germline lookup yields CDR1 SNHLY and CDR2 FYNNEI. CDR3 size: 18 residues. V gave up 6 bases and J gave up 4 bases, with 24 bases separating them. CDR3 sequence reads: CASSPDLVGGPPTGELFF. CDR3 nucleotide sequence: TGTGCCAGCAGCCCAGACCTTGTCGGGGGGCCGCCCACCGGGGAGCTGTTTTTT.

The chain has TRBV5-1 and TRBJ2-7, with D unresolved. Trimming shortened V by 4 bases and J by 4 bases, and 15 bases separated the two germline ends. This CDR3 is 14 amino acids long. The germline gives CDR1 SGHRS, CDR2 YFSETQ. The CDR3 DNA follows: TGCGCCAGCAGCCCGAGTACCGGCGTATACGAGCAGTACTTC. This codes for CASSPSTGVYEQYF.

This clonotype came up many times. The CDR3 is CSASRPGVGYEQYF. The DNA for the CDR3 is TGCAGTGCTAGTAGGCCAGGGGTGGGGTACGAGCAGTACTTC. V is TRBV20-1 and J is TRBJ2-7, with D possibly TRBD1 on 6 matching bases. The V end was cut by 3 bases, the J end by 4 bases, with 16 bases between. This CDR3 has 14 amino acids. CDR1 is DFQATT, CDR2 SNEGSKA, per germline (reference sequence).

Many counts were recorded for this clonotype. The V call is TRBV4-1, the J call TRBJ2-7; 7 bases fit TRBD1. Per the germline V gene, CDR1 is MGHRA and CDR2 is YSYEKL. This CDR3 is 16 amino acids long. V lost 6 bases to trimming and J lost 3 bases; unmatched junction nucleotides: 14. The CDR3 loop reads CASRHEARGRGYEQYF. The CDR3 nucleotides are TGCGCCAGCAGACACGAGGCCAGGGGGAGAGGCTACGAGCAGTACTTC.

This clonotype was recorded at least ten times. The genes are TRBV2 and TRBJ2-3, with D perhaps TRBD1 (6 bases). CDR3 length: 14 residues. Trimming removed 6 bases from V and 2 bases from J, with 12 bases in between. From germline, CDR1 is SNHLY and CDR2 FYNNEI. As DNA, the CDR3 is TGTGCCAGCAGAACAGGGTTCCCCACAGATACGCAGTATTTT. Translating it yields CASRTGFPTDTQYF. The full variable domain, its missing parts supplied by reference TRBV2 and TRBJ2-3, is EPEVTQTPSHQVTQMGQEVILRCVPISNHLYFYWYRQILGQKVEFLVSFYNNEISEKSEIFDDQFSVERPDGSNFTLKIRSTKLEDSAMYFCASRTGFPTDTQYFGPGTRLTVL.

The table lists this clonotype with many counts. This chain connects TRBV6-1 to TRBJ2-6, with a tentative D call TRBD1 (5 bases). The CDR3 totals 17 residues. Per germline, CDR1 MNHNS and CDR2 SASEGT. V lost 3 bases, J lost 1 base, and 13 bases lay in between. Written as DNA, the CDR3 is TGTGCCAGCAGTGAGCATCCCAGGGTTTCTGGGGCCAACGTCCTGACTTTC. Residues: CASSEHPRVSGANVLTF.

This clonotype was counted many times. The genes are TRBV11-3 and TRBJ1-2; D unresolved. CDR3 length: 13 amino acids. V shed 5 bases and J shed 7 bases, with 14 bases lying between them. CDR1 is SGHNT and CDR2 is YENEEA in the germline V gene. The CDR3 is CASSPEVQFGYTF. For the CDR3, the DNA is TGTGCCAGCAGCCCAGAGGTGCAGTTTGGCTACACCTTC.